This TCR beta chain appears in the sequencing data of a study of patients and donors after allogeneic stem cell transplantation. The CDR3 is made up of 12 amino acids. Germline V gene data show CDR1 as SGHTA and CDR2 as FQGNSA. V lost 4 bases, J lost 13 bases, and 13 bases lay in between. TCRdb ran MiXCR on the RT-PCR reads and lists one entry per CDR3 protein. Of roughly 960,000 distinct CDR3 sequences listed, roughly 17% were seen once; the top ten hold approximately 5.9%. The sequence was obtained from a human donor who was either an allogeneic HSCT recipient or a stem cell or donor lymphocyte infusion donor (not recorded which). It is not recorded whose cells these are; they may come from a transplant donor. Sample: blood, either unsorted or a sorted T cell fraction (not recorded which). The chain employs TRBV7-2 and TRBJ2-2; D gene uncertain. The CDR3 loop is CASSSFSGRLFF. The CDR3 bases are TGTGCCAGCAGCTCGTTTTCCGGGCGGCTGTTTTTT.